The T cell receptor (beta chain) described here comes from a study of cytomegalovirus exposure and HLA in healthy donors. Across the whole study: From donors who were HLA-typed, an early data release held 80 million or so unique TCRs.

The CDR3 extends over 13 amino acids. The V end lost 5 bases, the J end lost 0 bases, and 6 bases lay between the germline ends. Per germline, CDR1 SGHTA and CDR2 FQGTGA. A multiplex PCR was run with 60 Vbeta primers and 13 Jbeta primers. The protocol was immunoSEQ multiplex PCR, while the TCRdb copy is restricted to in-frame clones and leaves out a portion. The sample records about 85,000 clones, 80% being singletons. The material sequenced was PBMCs. The clonotype was recovered from a woman between 45 and 65 years old in good health and CMV-seropositive. The chain couples TRBV7-3 to TRBJ2-3; no firm D call. CDR3: CASSMTSTDTQYF. DNA of the CDR3: TGTGCCAGCAGCATGACTAGCACAGATACGCAGTATTTT.